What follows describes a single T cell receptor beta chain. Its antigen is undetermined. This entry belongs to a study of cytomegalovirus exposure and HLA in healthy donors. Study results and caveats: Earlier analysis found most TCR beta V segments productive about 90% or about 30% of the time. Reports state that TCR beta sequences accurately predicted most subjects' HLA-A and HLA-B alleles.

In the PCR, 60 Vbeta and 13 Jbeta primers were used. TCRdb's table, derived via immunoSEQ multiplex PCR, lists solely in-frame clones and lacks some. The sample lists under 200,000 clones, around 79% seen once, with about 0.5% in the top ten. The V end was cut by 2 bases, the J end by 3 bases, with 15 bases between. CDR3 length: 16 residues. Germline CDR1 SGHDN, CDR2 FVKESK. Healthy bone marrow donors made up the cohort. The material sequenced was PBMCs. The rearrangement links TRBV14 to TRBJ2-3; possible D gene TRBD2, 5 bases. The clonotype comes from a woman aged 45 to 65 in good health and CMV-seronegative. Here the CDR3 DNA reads TGTGCCAGCAGCCAATTTTATGGGAGTGGAACAGATACGCAGTATTTT. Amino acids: CASSQFYGSGTDTQYF.